The entry below describes one T cell receptor (beta chain). This sample is drawn from a study of blood T cell repertoires in COVID-19. About the study: Samples came from the United States, Italy and Spain, spanning acute and convalescent COVID-19. The cDNA or gDNA used as material had been derived from T cells, B-cell-depleted T cells, or PBMCs.

Per the study methods: Estimates of nucleated cell counts were drawn from the amplification of reference gene primers. Measured with immunoSEQ multiplex PCR; TCRdb has only the in-frame clones, and not every one. The V and J calls and clone size were taken over from that table, and D and trimming were inferred from the DNA. The data show about 190,000 clones, around 90% seen once. This TCR came from a man aged 40-50 years with acute or convalescent COVID-19. The sample taken for sequencing was peripheral blood.

CDR3 protein: CASSLGTALNQPQHF. The CDR3, as DNA: TGCGCCAGCAGCTTGGGTACAGCCTTGAATCAGCCCCAGCATTTT. The rearrangement joins TRBV5-1 to TRBJ1-5; D remains ambiguous. This CDR3 has 15 amino acids. Trimming took 0 bases from V and 4 from J, leaving 11 bases between them. The germline V gene has CDR1 SGHRS and CDR2 YFSETQ. The variable domain in full, with the rest retrieved from reference TRBV5-1 and TRBJ1-5, is KAGVTQTPRYLIKTRGQQVTLSCSPISGHRSVSWYQQTPGQGLQFLFEYFSETQRNKGNFPGRFSGRQFSNSRSEMNVSTLELGDSALYLCASSLGTALNQPQHFGDGTRLSIL.